This T cell receptor (beta chain) was recorded in a study of CD8+ T cells in alopecia areata. Study-level information: Treatment of the treated patients consisted of oral tofacitinib, 5 to 10 mg twice daily.

The V and J ends lost 3 bases and 5 bases respectively, with 7 bases between them. The germline V gene encodes CDR1 LNHNV and CDR2 YYDKDF (reference sequence). The CDR3 contains 12 residues. The authors extracted RNA and reverse transcribed it into cDNA as the sequencing template. Sequenced by immunoSEQ multiplex PCR; TCRdb stores in-frame clones only, minus some. The sample holds 40,000 to 50,000 clones, roughly 65% seen once. The sample's treatment: oral pan-JAK inhibitor, 5-10 mg twice daily. The rearrangement links TRBV15 to TRBJ2-5; D is unresolved. The TCR was taken from a human donor with alopecia areata. The sequenced sample was CD8+ T cells sorted from blood, obtained at week 4, from a patient treated with tofacitinib. The CDR3 DNA sequence: TGTGCCACCAGCAGGGGTAGGGAGACCCAGTACTTC. Translating it yields CATSRGRETQYF.